Listed below are T cell receptor beta chains from one sample, sequenced in a study of blood T cell repertoires in COVID-19. TCRdb keeps only in-frame clones here, not all; method: immunoSEQ multiplex PCR. The data hold over 100,000 clones, with over 75% observed a single time. Material for sequencing was peripheral blood. The receptors derive from a human donor in a cohort sampled during active COVID-19. The CDR3 runs from the conserved cysteine through the conserved F or W. Each record gives: clone size, D gene, J gene, V gene, CDR3 DNA, CDR3 protein. A D gene is named only where the DNA matches it firmly. The size of a clone is reported for some rows only, either as once, few or many, or as a class for expanded clones.

clone size: -; D gene: TRBD1; J gene: TRBJ2-1; V gene: TRBV25-1; CDR3 DNA: TGTGCCAGCAGTCTACCGGGACAGGGAAGCAATGAGCAGTTCTTC; CDR3 protein: CASSLPGQGSNEQFF
clone size: -; D gene: -; J gene: TRBJ1-5; V gene: TRBV7-6; CDR3 DNA: TGTGCCAGCAGCTTAGGCAGGGGAGGCAATCAGCCCCAGCATTTT; CDR3 protein: CASSLGRGGNQPQHF
clone size: -; D gene: TRBD2; J gene: TRBJ2-5; V gene: TRBV5-1; CDR3 DNA: TGCGCCAGCCGCTCCGGGACTAGCGGGGGAGAGACCCAGTACTTC; CDR3 protein: CASRSGTSGGETQYF
clone size: -; D gene: -; J gene: TRBJ1-1; V gene: TRBV19; CDR3 DNA: TGTGCCAGTAGGGTTGGAGACACTGAAGCTTTCTTT; CDR3 protein: CASRVGDTEAFF
clone size: -; D gene: TRBD2; J gene: TRBJ2-2; V gene: TRBV28; CDR3 DNA: TGTGCCCGCCGCCGGGGGGGGGCGAGTCCCGGGGAGCTGTTTTTT; CDR3 protein: CARRRGGASPGELFF
clone size: -; D gene: TRBD2; J gene: TRBJ2-5; V gene: TRBV5-6; CDR3 DNA: TGTGCCAGCAGCTCGGAGATCGGGCTAGCGGGGGGATTATCGGAGACCCAGTACTTC; CDR3 protein: CASSSEIGLAGGLSETQYF
clone size: -; D gene: TRBD1; J gene: TRBJ2-7; V gene: TRBV29-1; CDR3 DNA: TGCAGCGTGCCGGGACAGGGGTTCGGGGGGGGCAACTACGAGCAGTACTTC; CDR3 protein: CSVPGQGFGGGNYEQYF
clone size: once; D gene: TRBD1; J gene: TRBJ2-2; V gene: TRBV29-1; CDR3 DNA: TGCAGCGTTCTTACAGGGGTCTGGGGTACCGGGGAGCTGTTTTTT; CDR3 protein: CSVLTGVWGTGELFF
clone size: once; D gene: TRBD2; J gene: TRBJ2-3; V gene: TRBV3-1/TRBV3-2; CDR3 DNA: TGTGCCAGCAGCCAAGCTTTACTAGCGGGGCCCCCAGATACGCAGTATTTT; CDR3 protein: CASSQALLAGPPDTQYF
clone size: once; D gene: -; J gene: TRBJ1-6; V gene: TRBV19; CDR3 DNA: TGTGCCAGTAGTACAGTCGGGGATTCACCCCTCCACTTT; CDR3 protein: CASSTVGDSPLHF
clone size: -; D gene: -; J gene: TRBJ2-1; V gene: TRBV9; CDR3 DNA: TGTGCCAGCAGCGCCCGGGAGAGGGGCAATGAGCAGTTCTTC; CDR3 protein: CASSARERGNEQFF
clone size: -; D gene: -; J gene: TRBJ1-2; V gene: TRBV5-6; CDR3 DNA: TGTGCCAGCCGCAGGGGCCCGATCTATGGCTACACCTTC; CDR3 protein: CASRRGPIYGYTF
clone size: -; D gene: -; J gene: TRBJ1-1; V gene: TRBV28; CDR3 DNA: TGTGCCAGCTGGAAAGAGGCCGGGGGGACTGAAGCTTTCTTT; CDR3 protein: CASWKEAGGTEAFF
clone size: -; D gene: TRBD1; J gene: TRBJ2-5; V gene: TRBV7-2; CDR3 DNA: TGTGCCAGCAGCTTATGGGTGGACAGGGTTGTCGAGGACGAAGAGACCCAGTACTTC; CDR3 protein: CASSLWVDRVVEDEETQYF
clone size: -; D gene: -; J gene: TRBJ1-1; V gene: TRBV2; CDR3 DNA: TGTGCCAGCAGATATTCGCAGGTAGCTTTCTTT; CDR3 protein: CASRYSQVAFF